These T cell receptor beta chains were read from a single sample in a study of T cell repertoires in cytomegalovirus infection. What these receptors recognize is not known. TCRdb re-analysed the reads in MiXCR, keeping a single row per CDR3 protein. This sample carries hundreds of thousands of distinct CDR3 sequences, around a third of them seen once, and the ten largest clones take over 13%. The sample here was cultured CD8+ T cells from PBMCs, taken from culture after CMV antigen stimulation. These receptors were collected from a human donor in good health (CMV status not recorded). Some clones in this sample may be carry-over from other donors' samples. Each CDR3 is given with its conserved first and last residue. A D gene is named only where the DNA matches it firmly. The size entry is marked missing in some rows and otherwise reads once, few, many or a size class.

>few|18|TRBJ2-1|TRBV19|TRBD2
CASSIGRLAGGGYNEQFF
TGTGCCAGTAGTATAGGGCGACTAGCGGGGGGGGGATACAATGAGCAGTTCTTC
>few|18|TRBJ2-1|TRBV4-1|NA
CASSQGRDPPGQTMKQFF
TGCGCCAGCAGCCAAGGTAGGGACCCACCCGGGCAGACAATGAAGCAGTTCTTC
>NA|15|TRBJ1-2|TRBV4-1|NA
CASSQGQTANYGYTF
TGCGCCAGCAGCCAAGGACAGACAGCTAACTATGGCTACACCTTC
>NA|12|TRBJ1-5|TRBV20-1|NA
CSALDSYQPQHF
TGCAGTGCCCTCGACAGCTATCAGCCCCAGCATTTT
>few|13|TRBJ2-7|TRBV27|NA
CASSFGENYEQYF
TGTGCCAGCAGTTTTGGAGAGAACTACGAGCAGTACTTC
>once|14|TRBJ1-6|TRBV4-1|NA
CASSQDPGNSPLHF
TGCGCCAGCAGCCAAGATCCCGGAAATTCACCCCTCCACTTT
>once|16|TRBJ2-7|TRBV6-5|TRBD1
CASSTGRQGNPYEQYF
TGTGCCAGCAGTACCGGGCGACAGGGGAATCCCTACGAGCAGTACTTC
>NA|14|TRBJ2-5|TRBV9|TRBD2
CASSADGTSETQYF
TGTGCCAGCAGCGCGGACGGGACTAGTGAGACCCAGTACTTC
>NA|14|TRBJ2-2|TRBV5-6|TRBD1
CASSPGQGFGELFF
TGTGCCAGCAGCCCGGGACAGGGGTTCGGGGAGCTGTTTTTT
>few|15|TRBJ2-1|TRBV4-1|NA
CASSSEAGQLNEQFF
TGCGCCAGCAGCTCAGAGGCAGGACAACTCAATGAGCAGTTCTTC
>few|12|TRBJ1-5|TRBV12-3/TRBV12-4|TRBD1
CASGAGGQPQHF
TGTGCCAGCGGGGCAGGGGGTCAGCCCCAGCATTTT
>NA|14|TRBJ1-5|TRBV27|NA
CANSPAGFNQPQHF
TGTGCCAACAGCCCCGCAGGGTTCAATCAGCCCCAGCATTTT
>few|14|TRBJ1-4|TRBV4-1|NA
CASSQAVGDEKLFF
TGCGCCAGCAGCCAAGCGGTGGGGGACGAAAAACTGTTTTTT
>NA|16|TRBJ2-7|TRBV7-9|TRBD1
CASSSTPGQSSGEQYF
TGTGCCAGCAGCTCGACTCCGGGACAGTCATCAGGGGAGCAGTACTTC
>NA|12|TRBJ2-7|TRBV10-3|NA
CAIKVASAEQYF
TGTGCCATCAAGGTGGCTAGCGCCGAGCAGTACTTC
>NA|13|TRBJ1-1|TRBV20-1|NA
CSALLRVNTEAFF
TGCAGTGCCCTGCTCAGGGTTAACACTGAAGCTTTCTTT
>NA|18|TRBJ2-6|TRBV4-1|NA
CASSQRSGWLSGANVLTF
TGCGCCAGCAGCCAGAGATCAGGGTGGCTCTCTGGGGCCAACGTCCTGACTTTC
>few|15|TRBJ1-1|TRBV6-5|NA
CASSYSRSRNTEAFF
TGTGCCAGCAGTTACTCCCGGAGTCGGAACACTGAAGCTTTCTTT
>medium-sized|15|TRBJ1-2|TRBV7-6|NA
CASSLGGGTEYGYTF
TGTGCCAGCAGCTTAGGCGGGGGCACGGAATATGGCTACACCTTC
>NA|15|TRBJ1-1|TRBV7-4|NA
CASRYSRDMNTEAFF
TGTGCCAGCAGGTACAGCAGGGACATGAACACTGAAGCTTTCTTT
>few|15|TRBJ2-1|TRBV19|TRBD1
CASRSAGGLADEQFF
TGTGCCAGTAGATCAGCAGGGGGCCTTGCGGATGAGCAGTTCTTC
>NA|13|TRBJ2-1|TRBV6-6|NA
CASMASVYNEQFF
TGTGCCAGCATGGCTAGCGTCTACAATGAGCAGTTCTTC
>NA|15|TRBJ2-5|TRBV2|TRBD1
CALTTLTGGAETQYF
TGTGCCTTGACAACCTTGACAGGGGGCGCGGAGACCCAGTACTTC
>few|14|TRBJ2-7|TRBV7-2|TRBD1
CASSPRTGHYEQYF
TGTGCCAGCAGCCCAAGGACAGGCCACTACGAGCAGTACTTC
>few|17|TRBJ2-3|TRBV6-1|NA
CASSEPFRSGDTDTQYF
TGTGCCAGCAGTGAACCATTCAGGAGCGGCGACACAGATACGCAGTATTTT
>NA|16|TRBJ2-1|TRBV9|TRBD2
CASSAETSGGAQEQFF
TGTGCCAGCAGCGCGGAGACTAGCGGGGGGGCCCAGGAGCAGTTCTTC
>NA|15|TRBJ2-2|TRBV7-9|NA
CASTLNLGLTGELFF
TGTGCCAGCACCCTCAACCTGGGACTCACCGGGGAGCTGTTTTTT
>NA|18|TRBJ1-1|TRBV7-2|NA
CASSQSVLQGPGDTEAFF
TGTGCCAGCAGCCAAAGCGTCCTACAGGGCCCAGGGGACACTGAAGCTTTCTTT
>many|17|TRBJ1-2|TRBV7-8|TRBD1
CASSPSGTGGWDYGYTF
TGTGCCAGCAGCCCAAGTGGGACAGGGGGCTGGGACTATGGCTACACCTTC
>many|13|TRBJ1-1|TRBV12-3/TRBV12-4|NA
CASSMRGLTEAFF
TGTGCCAGCAGCATGCGGGGATTGACTGAAGCTTTCTTT
>many|13|TRBJ2-7|TRBV27|NA
CASSSQGSYEQYF
TGTGCCAGCAGCTCACAGGGTTCCTACGAGCAGTACTTC
>NA|15|TRBJ1-5|TRBV7-6|NA
CASSSEGWGNQPQHF
TGTGCCAGCAGCTCCGAGGGTTGGGGCAATCAGCCCCAGCATTTT
>NA|14|TRBJ1-1|TRBV19|NA
CASPIKGELTEAFF
TGTGCCAGCCCCATTAAAGGGGAATTGACTGAAGCTTTCTTT
>NA|12|TRBJ2-7|TRBV2|TRBD1
CASKGQLYEQYF
TGTGCCAGCAAGGGACAGTTATACGAGCAGTACTTC
>many|16|TRBJ2-3|TRBV7-8|TRBD2
CASARIAGGPGDTQYF
TGTGCCAGCGCTCGCATAGCGGGGGGGCCCGGAGATACGCAGTATTTT
>NA|14|TRBJ1-1|TRBV5-1|NA
CASSFQQGGTEAFF
TGCGCCAGCAGCTTTCAACAGGGTGGGACTGAAGCTTTCTTT
>few|14|TRBJ2-5|TRBV12-3/TRBV12-4|NA
CASSWDGNQETQYF
TGTGCCAGCAGTTGGGACGGGAACCAAGAGACCCAGTACTTC
>NA|14|TRBJ2-1|TRBV15|TRBD1
CATSKGTGRNEQFF
TGTGCCACCAGCAAGGGGACAGGGCGAAATGAGCAGTTCTTC
>many|16|TRBJ2-5|TRBV7-7|TRBD2
CASSSDLAGAGETQYF
TGTGCTAGCAGCTCAGACCTAGCGGGGGCCGGGGAGACCCAGTACTTC
>many|17|TRBJ1-6|TRBV7-8|TRBD1
CASSLTGPGTGASPLHF
TGTGCCAGCAGCTTAACAGGTCCCGGGACAGGGGCGTCACCCCTCCACTTT
>few|17|TRBJ2-1|TRBV7-9|TRBD2
CASGPSGKRSSYNEQFF
TGTGCCAGCGGGCCTAGCGGGAAACGAAGCTCCTACAATGAGCAGTTCTTC
>many|16|TRBJ2-1|TRBV7-2|NA
CASSLVAMGGYNEQFF
TGTGCCAGCAGCTTAGTCGCGATGGGAGGTTACAATGAGCAGTTCTTC
>few|13|TRBJ2-5|TRBV29-1|NA
CSVEYGAAETQYF
TGCAGCGTTGAATATGGGGCAGCGGAGACCCAGTACTTC
>few|15|TRBJ1-2|TRBV6-5|NA
CASSYAGMANYGYTF
TGTGCCAGCAGTTACGCAGGGATGGCTAACTATGGCTACACCTTC
>NA|16|TRBJ2-3|TRBV6-5|NA
CASSSEVGGRTDTQYF
TGTGCCAGCAGTTCCGAGGTTGGGGGACGCACAGATACGCAGTATTTT
>NA|13|TRBJ2-3|TRBV29-1|TRBD2
CSVHLAGTDTQYF
TGCAGCGTTCATCTAGCGGGGACAGATACGCAGTATTTT
>NA|13|TRBJ2-2|TRBV11-3|NA
CASSQGFRGELLF
TGTGCCAGCAGTCAGGGGTTCCGCGGGGAGCTGCTTTTT
>few|16|TRBJ2-5|TRBV27|TRBD1
CASSSHRGQYQETQYF
TGTGCCAGCAGTTCACACAGGGGACAGTACCAAGAGACCCAGTACTTC
>many|12|TRBJ2-7|TRBV7-9|NA
CASSLRGYEQYF
TGTGCCAGCAGCTTAAGGGGGTACGAGCAGTACTTC
>few|15|TRBJ2-1|TRBV6-2/TRBV6-3|NA
CASSLGTTERDEQFF
TGTGCCAGCAGCTTGGGGACCACCGAGAGGGATGAGCAGTTCTTC
>few|12|TRBJ2-7|TRBV25-1|NA
CASSVGGYEQYF
TGTGCCAGCAGTGTTGGGGGTTACGAGCAGTACTTC